A single T cell receptor beta chain is shown here with its context. The sample belongs to a study of shared clonotypes between healthy human individuals. The repertoire was sequenced with immunoSEQ multiplex PCR; TCRdb's copy has only in-frame clones and lacks some. The sample contains some 2,000,000 clones, roughly 94% of which appear only once. Naive CD8 cells comprised CD45RO-negative, CCR7-positively selected cells, excluding terminally differentiated effector memory CD45RA+ cells. Per the germline V gene, CDR1 is SGHAT and CDR2 is FQNNGV. V dropped 4 bases and J dropped 2 bases, with 9 bases sitting between them. The CDR3 length is 13 residues.

The sample was naive CD8+ T cells sorted from blood. V and J are TRBV11-2 and TRBJ2-7; D is ambiguous. This clonotype was sampled from a man aged 18 to 35 in good health. This CDR3 is CASSSAQPYEQYF. The CDR3 DNA reads TGTGCCAGCAGCTCGGCACAGCCCTACGAGCAGTACTTC.